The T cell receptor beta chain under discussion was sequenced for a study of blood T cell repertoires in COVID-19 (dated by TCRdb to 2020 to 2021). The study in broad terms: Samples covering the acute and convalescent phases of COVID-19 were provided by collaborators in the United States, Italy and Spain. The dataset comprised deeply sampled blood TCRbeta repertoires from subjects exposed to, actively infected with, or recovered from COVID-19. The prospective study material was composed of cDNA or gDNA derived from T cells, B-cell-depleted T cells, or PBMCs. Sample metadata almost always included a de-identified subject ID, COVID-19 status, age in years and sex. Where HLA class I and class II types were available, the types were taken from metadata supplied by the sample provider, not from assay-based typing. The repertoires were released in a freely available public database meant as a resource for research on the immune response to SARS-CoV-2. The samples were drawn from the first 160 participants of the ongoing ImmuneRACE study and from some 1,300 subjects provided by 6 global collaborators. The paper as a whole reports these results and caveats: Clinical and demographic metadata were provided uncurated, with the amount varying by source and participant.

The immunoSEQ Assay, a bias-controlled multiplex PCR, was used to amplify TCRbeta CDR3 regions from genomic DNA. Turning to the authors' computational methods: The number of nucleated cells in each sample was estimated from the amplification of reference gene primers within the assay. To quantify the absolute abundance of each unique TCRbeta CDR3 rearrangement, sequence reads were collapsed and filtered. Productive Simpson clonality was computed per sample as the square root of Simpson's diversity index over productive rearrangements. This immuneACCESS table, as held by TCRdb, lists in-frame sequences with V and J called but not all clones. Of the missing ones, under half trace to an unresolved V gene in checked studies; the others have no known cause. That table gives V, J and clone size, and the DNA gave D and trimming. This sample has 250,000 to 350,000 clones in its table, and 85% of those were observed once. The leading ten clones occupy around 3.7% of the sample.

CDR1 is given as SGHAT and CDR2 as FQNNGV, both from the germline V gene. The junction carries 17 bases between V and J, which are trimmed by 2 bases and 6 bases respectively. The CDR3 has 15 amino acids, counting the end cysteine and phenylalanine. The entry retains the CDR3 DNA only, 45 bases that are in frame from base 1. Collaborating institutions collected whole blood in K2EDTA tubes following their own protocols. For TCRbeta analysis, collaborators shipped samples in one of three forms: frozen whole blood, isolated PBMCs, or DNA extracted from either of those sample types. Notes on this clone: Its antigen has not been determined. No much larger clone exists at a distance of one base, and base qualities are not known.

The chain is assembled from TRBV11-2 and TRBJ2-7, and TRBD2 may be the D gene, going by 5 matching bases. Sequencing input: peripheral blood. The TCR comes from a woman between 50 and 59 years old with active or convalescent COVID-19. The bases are TGTGCCAGCAGCTTACTCGCTAGCAACGATCGCGAGCAGTACTTC. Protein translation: CASSLLASNDREQYF.